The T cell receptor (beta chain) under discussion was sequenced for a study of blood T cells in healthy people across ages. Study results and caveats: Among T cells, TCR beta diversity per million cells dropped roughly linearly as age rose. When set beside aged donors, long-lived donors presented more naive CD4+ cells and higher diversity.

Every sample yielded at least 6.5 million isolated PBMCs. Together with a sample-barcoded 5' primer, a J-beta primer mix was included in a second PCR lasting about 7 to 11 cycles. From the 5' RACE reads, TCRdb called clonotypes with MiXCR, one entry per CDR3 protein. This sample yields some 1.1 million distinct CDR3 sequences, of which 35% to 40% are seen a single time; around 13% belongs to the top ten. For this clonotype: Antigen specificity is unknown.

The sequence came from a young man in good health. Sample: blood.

CDR3 in DNA: TGTGCCAGCAGCTTATGGCGGGTGTACACCGGGGAGCTGTTTTTT. This sequence encodes CASSLWRVYTGELFF. V gene TRBV7-2 combines with J gene TRBJ2-2; possibly TRBD2 for D (5 bases). The V gene's germline CDR1 is SGHTA and CDR2 FQGNSA. Trimming stripped 2 bases from V and 3 bases from J, with 10 bases between. The CDR3 loop spans 15 amino acids.